One T cell receptor beta chain is described in this entry. Profiling relied on immunoSEQ multiplex PCR, and the TCRdb table lists in-frame clones only, not all of them. Here the sample spans 20,000 to 25,000 clones, around three quarters being singletons. This sample was included in a study of PD-1 blockade in classical Hodgkin lymphoma. The V gene lost 0 bases and the J gene lost 5 bases, with 5 bases spanning the gap. Per germline, CDR1 MNHNY and CDR2 SVGAGI (reference sequence). CDR3 length equals 12 residues. With no exception, relapse followed autologous stem cell transplantation in all patients, and brentuximab vedotin exposure varied.

The sequence came from a human donor with classical Hodgkin lymphoma. V and J are TRBV6-6 and TRBJ2-7; no reliable D call. Sequences were derived from peripheral blood mononuclear cells (PBMCs), sampled before the second cycle of nivolumab. The CDR3 reads CASSYSSNEQYF. The DNA for the CDR3 is TGTGCCAGCAGTTACTCGAGTAACGAGCAGTACTTC.